This record looks at one T cell receptor beta chain sequence and its context. Trimming pared 7 bases from V and 3 bases from J, leaving 7 bases between. This CDR3 contains 11 residues. CDR1 and CDR2 from the germline V gene are MDHEN and SYDVKM. Researchers divided each subset's genomic DNA evenly across several immunoSEQ plates. The method was immunoSEQ multiplex PCR; TCRdb's version includes in-frame clones alone and lacks a portion of them. The table records 2 million to 2.5 million clones, less than 95% of them present only once. The data stem from a study of shared clonotypes between healthy human individuals.

This TCR derives from a man in his late teens or twenties in good health. Some clones in this sample may be carry-over from other donors' samples. The V gene is TRBV28, the J gene TRBJ2-7; no firm D call. The material sequenced was naive CD4+ T cells from PBMCs. This sample's subset: CD45RA+ positively selected. The DNA of the CDR3 is TGTGCCAGCACATACAGCTACGAGCAGTACTTC. This encodes CASTYSYEQYF.